Presented here are 24 T cell receptor beta chains from one specimen sequenced in a study of T-cell memory formation after mild COVID-19 (dated by TCRdb to the early 2020s). Library method: 5' RACE. This sample was sequenced with an Illumina NovaSeq 6000. In TCRdb, the public reads were trimmed at Q25 with fastp and aligned with MiXCR, with productive beta chains retained. Each entry is one CDR3 protein sequence, shown with its most common DNA and genes. The sample table shows 300,000 to 400,000 distinct CDR3 sequences, and about 21% are seen once. Roughly an eighth of the sample belongs to the ten largest clones. Sequencing used PBMCs or a T cell subset sorted from them (not recorded which). These receptors all stem from an adult woman who had mild COVID-19 (a few samples of this study predate the infection). The sample titles of this study are shuffled in the database, so cell type and time point are left out; the donor was told from shared clones.

This clonotype was counted a few times. This chain connects TRBV6-6 to TRBJ2-5, with D unclear. The germline V and J ends were trimmed by 6 bases and 5 bases, with 13 bases remaining between them. The CDR3 loop spans 13 amino acids. Germline V lookup: CDR1 MNHNY, CDR2 SVGAGI (reference sequence). This CDR3 reads CASSPPITETQYF. Here the CDR3 DNA reads TGTGCCAGCAGCCCCCCAATAACGGAGACCCAGTACTTC.

The V call is TRBV3-1, the J call TRBJ2-7, with D perhaps being TRBD1 or TRBD2 (5 bases each). V was cut by 5 bases and J by 6 bases, with 11 bases left in between. The CDR3 length is 12 residues. CDR1 LGHDT and CDR2 YNNKEL come from the germline V gene (reference sequence). The DNA for the CDR3 is TGTGCCAGCAGCGGAAGAGGGGTCGAGCAGTACTTC. Translating gives CASSGRGVEQYF.

This clonotype has only a few counts. This CDR3 is CASSQETSNQPQHF. CDR3 coding DNA: TGCGCCAGCAGCCAGGAAACCAGCAATCAGCCCCAGCATTTT. This rearrangement joins TRBV4-1 to TRBJ1-5; D gene ambiguous. The CDR3 length is 14 residues. Per the germline V gene, CDR1 is MGHRA and CDR2 is YSYEKL. V was cut by 3 bases and J by 1 base, with 7 bases left in between.

The rearrangement uses TRBV7-9 and TRBJ2-1; TRBD2 matches 7 bases. The CDR3 covers 13 residues. Germline V CDR1 and CDR2: SEHNR, FQNEAQ (reference sequence). After removal of 0 bases from V and 13 bases from J, the junction contained 6 bases not matched to a gene. The CDR3 reads CASSLASGVRQFF. The CDR3 DNA reads TGTGCCAGCAGCTTAGCCAGCGGGGTTAGACAGTTCTTC.

This clonotype has just a few counts. The chain recombines TRBV12-3 or TRBV12-4 with TRBJ1-1; D remains ambiguous. The CDR3 is made up of 16 amino acids. V lost 5 bases to trimming and J lost 1 base, with 17 bases between them. The CDR3 nucleotides read TGTGCCAGCAGTCCCCCCTGGGAGGGCGGGAACACTGAAGCTTTCTTT. This sequence encodes CASSPPWEGGNTEAFF.

The chain joins TRBV9 to TRBJ2-7, with 11 bases matching TRBD2. CDR3 length: 15 amino acids. CDR1 is SGDLS, CDR2 YYNGEE, per germline. Trimming removed 3 bases from V and 2 bases from J; junction bases left unmatched: 4. The CDR3 nucleotides are TGTGCCAGCAGCGCTAATAGCGGGGGGGCCTACGAGCAGTACTTC. It is translated as CASSANSGGAYEQYF. Drawing the rest from reference TRBV9 and TRBJ2-7, the complete variable domain is DSGVTQTPKHLITATGQRVTLRCSPRSGDLSVYWYQQSLDQGLQFLIQYYNGEERAKGNILERFSAQQFPDLHSELNLSSLELGDSALYFCASSANSGGAYEQYFGPGTRLTVT.

The chain couples TRBV18 to TRBJ2-1, with D maybe TRBD1 (7 bases). The CDR3 is 17 amino acids. Germline V gene sequence: CDR1 KGHSH, CDR2 LQKENI. Trimming cost V 3 bases and J 0 bases, with 15 bases left between them. CDR3 region: CASSPPRGQISYNEQFF. As DNA, the CDR3 is TGTGCCAGCTCACCGCCGCGGGGACAGATCTCCTACAATGAGCAGTTCTTC.

This clonotype was seen a few times. The chain employs TRBV9 and TRBJ1-2; 8 positions agree with TRBD1. With 3 bases clipped from V and 0 bases from J, the junction kept 4 bases outside the gene matches. This CDR3 spans 15 amino acids. The germline CDR1 and CDR2 sequences are SGDLS and YYNGEE. The CDR3 region is CASSATTGANYGYTF. The CDR3 nucleotides read TGTGCCAGCAGCGCGACGACAGGGGCTAACTATGGCTACACCTTC.

The rearrangement joins TRBV20-1 to TRBJ2-7; D may be TRBD1 (5 bases). Looked up from germline, CDR1 is DFQATT and CDR2 is SNEGSKA (reference sequence). Trimming took off 0 bases at V and 1 base at J, with 10 bases between the two ends. The CDR3 consists of 14 residues. The CDR3 DNA reads as TGCAGTGCTAGAGATGGGAAGGGGTCCTACGAGCAGTACTTC. Translating it yields CSARDGKGSYEQYF.

This chain connects TRBV6-2 or TRBV6-3 to TRBJ2-3, with D maybe TRBD2 (5 bases). V lost 0 bases, J lost 6 bases, and 16 bases lay in between. CDR1 MNHEY and CDR2 SVGEGT come from the germline V gene. The CDR3 consists of 16 residues. In DNA, the CDR3 is TGTGCCAGCAGTTACTCTGGTAGCCCCTCGGGGGATACGCAGTATTTT. This codes for CASSYSGSPSGDTQYF.

The V call is TRBV7-9, the J call TRBJ2-3, with D uncertain. The length of the CDR3 is 14 residues. V shed 5 bases and J shed 0 bases, with 9 bases lying between them. Looked up from germline, CDR1 is SEHNR and CDR2 is FQNEAQ (reference sequence). In DNA, the CDR3 is TGTGCCAGCAGCCTACATGCTAGCACAGATACGCAGTATTTT. Its protein product is CASSLHASTDTQYF. The full variable domain, with the rest looked up from reference TRBV7-9 and TRBJ2-3, is DTGVSQNPRHKITKRGQNVTFRCDPISEHNRLYWYRQTLGQGPEFLTYFQNEAQLEKSRLLSDRFSAERPKGSFSTLEIQRTEQGDSAMYLCASSLHASTDTQYFGPGTRLTVL.

This clonotype was found a few times. The V gene is TRBV12-3 or TRBV12-4, the J gene TRBJ2-1, with D possibly being TRBD1 (5 bases). The V end was cut by 3 bases, the J end by 8 bases, with 14 bases between. This CDR3 is 14 amino acids long. CDR3 coding DNA: TGTGCCAGCAGTTTTAGGCAGGGTACGTATGAGCAGTTCTTC. It specifies CASSFRQGTYEQFF.

This clonotype was recorded a few times. The J gene is TRBJ2-7, the V gene TRBV20-1; the match to TRBD2 covers 8 bases. The trim removed 0 bases at V and 3 bases at J, leaving 13 bases unmatched. The CDR3 is 17 residues long. Germline assignment: CDR1 DFQATT and CDR2 SNEGSKA (reference sequence). CDR3 amino acids: CSARERGGLASGYEQYF. The CDR3 DNA is TGCAGTGCTAGAGAGCGCGGCGGACTAGCATCGGGCTACGAGCAGTACTTC.

This clonotype occurred a few times. J is TRBJ2-1 and V is TRBV11-2, with TRBD2 matching 7 bases. V lost 1 base and J lost 2; bases outside the gene matches: 5. The length of the CDR3 is 16 residues. Germline CDR1 is SGHAT and CDR2 is FQNNGV. The CDR3 bases are TGTGCCAGCAGCTTAGTGGGCGGGGGAACCTACAATGAGCAGTTCTTC. Its translation: CASSLVGGGTYNEQFF.

In its sample, this clonotype was seen a few times. J is TRBJ1-1 and V is TRBV4-2; 8 nucleotides agree with TRBD1. In germline, CDR1 is LGHNA, CDR2 YNFKEQ. This CDR3 has 15 residues. V dropped 3 bases and J dropped 6; count of bases not matched to a gene: 9. The CDR3 nucleotides are TGTGCCAGCAGCCATATAGGACAGGGAGAGGCTGAAGCTTTCTTT. This gives the protein CASSHIGQGEAEAFF.

The chain couples TRBV12-3 or TRBV12-4 to TRBJ2-7, with 9 positions matching TRBD1. Trimming removed 7 bases from V and 7 bases from J; junction bases left unmatched: 11. This CDR3 has 14 amino acids. CDR3 in DNA: TGTGCCAGCACTGAAATCGGGACAGGGAGGGAGCAGTACTTC. This sequence encodes CASTEIGTGREQYF.

This clonotype was counted only a few times. This chain connects TRBV24-1 to TRBJ1-2, with a weak D call TRBD1 (6 bases). Germline CDR1 KGHDR, CDR2 SFDVKD. The CDR3 is 14 amino acids. V was pared by 4 bases and J by 7 bases, with 15 bases between. This chain's CDR3 is CATSEPTGRGGYTF. In nucleotides, the CDR3 is TGTGCCACCAGTGAGCCCACAGGGCGAGGTGGCTACACCTTC.

The rearrangement uses TRBV7-3 and TRBJ2-2; TRBD2 matches at 14 bases. Germline V CDR1 and CDR2: SGHTA, FQGTGA. V lost 5 bases, J lost 0 bases, and 11 bases stayed unmatched. This CDR3 region has 20 residues. DNA of the CDR3: TGTGCCAGCAGCCCCCGGTCCGGACTAGCGGGAGGAGCGAACACCGGGGAGCTGTTTTTT. Its translation: CASSPRSGLAGGANTGELFF.

This clonotype was observed a few times. The chain couples TRBV7-2 to TRBJ2-2; weak D call: TRBD2 (5 bases). From germline, CDR1 is SGHTA and CDR2 FQGNSA. The V end lost 0 bases, the J end lost 6 bases, and 5 bases lay between the germline ends. The CDR3 has 13 amino acids. The CDR3, as DNA: TGTGCCAGCAGCTTAGCGAGGGCCGGGGAGCTGTTTTTT. Protein sequence: CASSLARAGELFF.

This chain joins TRBV9 and TRBJ2-7, with D possibly being TRBD1 or TRBD2 (6 bases each). Per germline, CDR1 SGDLS and CDR2 YYNGEE. V was trimmed by 3 bases and J by 3 bases, leaving 13 bases between them. This CDR3 has 14 residues. CDR3 region: CASSEAGEVYEQYF. CDR3 coding DNA: TGTGCCAGCAGCGAGGCAGGGGAGGTCTACGAGCAGTACTTC.

This clonotype was seen only a few times. The chain combines TRBV19 with TRBJ2-7; weak D call: TRBD2 (6 bases). From germline, CDR1 is LNHDA and CDR2 SQIVND (reference sequence). Trimming removed 6 bases from V and 2 bases from J, with 11 bases in between. This CDR3 region has 13 residues. The CDR3 coding sequence is TGTGCCAGTAGGGACCGGGGGACCTACGAGCAGTACTTC. Residues: CASRDRGTYEQYF. Full variable domain (remainder filled in from reference TRBV19 and TRBJ2-7): DGGITQSPKYLFRKEGQNVTLSCEQNLNHDAMYWYRQDPGQGLRLIYYSQIVNDFQKGDIAEGYSVSREKKESFPLTVTSAQKNPTAFYLCASRDRGTYEQYFGPGTRLTVT.

The V gene is TRBV5-1, the J gene TRBJ2-3, with 8 bases matching TRBD2. Germline-derived CDR1 and CDR2 are SGHRS and YFSETQ. The trim removed 5 bases at V and 0 bases at J, leaving 5 bases unmatched. The CDR3 has 15 residues. The DNA of the CDR3 is TGCGCCAGCAGGTCGTTAGCGGGGAGCACAGATACGCAGTATTTT. It encodes CASRSLAGSTDTQYF.

This clonotype was counted between two and nine times. V is TRBV12-3 or TRBV12-4 and J is TRBJ1-5, with D unresolved. Trimming stripped 3 bases from V and 7 bases from J, with 7 bases between. CDR3 length equals 12 residues. The CDR3: CASSFERQPQHF. The CDR3 DNA reads TGTGCCAGCAGTTTCGAGAGGCAGCCCCAGCATTTT.

This clonotype was recorded a few times. The chain links TRBV7-3 to TRBJ2-7, with 9 positions matching TRBD1. This CDR3 region has 16 residues. The germline CDR1 and CDR2 sequences are SGHTA and FQGTGA. V dropped 0 bases and J dropped 0; count of bases not matched to a gene: 3. The CDR3 DNA is TGTGCCAGCAGCTTAACTGGGACAGGGAGCTCCTACGAGCAGTACTTC. It encodes CASSLTGTGSSYEQYF.